What follows is one T cell receptor (beta chain) and its context. This clone's antigen is unknown. Base qualities are not at hand, and no much larger clone is one base apart. TCRbeta CDR3 regions were sequenced with the immunoSEQ Assay. After extraction, genomic DNA underwent amplification by bias-controlled multiplex PCR, followed by high-throughput sequencing. The authors processed their data as follows. To quantify the absolute abundance of every unique TCRbeta CDR3 region, sequences were collapsed and filtered. T cell fraction was estimated by normalizing TCRbeta template counts to usable DNA, with usable DNA measured through amplification of reference genes found in all nucleated cells. Repertoire TCRs were annotated as SARS-CoV-2-specific when V gene, CDR3 amino acid sequence and J gene were exactly matched to a known reactive TCR set. The reference SARS-CoV-2 TCR set was derived from MIRA and filtered for enrichment in COVID-19-positive ImmuneCODE repertoires, a step that removed public or cross-reactive TCRs. Drawing on the MIRA antigens, annotated TCRs were analysed further at the level of specific ORF or position within ORF. Breadth was defined as annotated unique rearrangements over total unique productive rearrangements; depth was the summed frequency of those rearrangements. TCR breadth was compared between groups using two-sided Wilcoxon rank-sum tests. TCRdb provides this immuneACCESS table in a form limited to in-frame rearrangements. Some clones are lacking; in checked studies, under half of them reflect an unresolved V gene, and why the rest are absent is not known. The D gene and trimming were derived from the DNA, and the V and J assignments and clone size from that table. The sample yields a few hundred thousand clones; roughly 90% were counted once. About 4% of the sample belongs to the ten largest clones.

From a lookup of the germline V gene, CDR1 and CDR2 are SGHDN and FVKESK. The CDR3 sequence holds 15 residues, the cysteine and phenylalanine included. The DNA shown is the 45-base CDR3, in frame from base 1. At the junction V is shortened by 6 bases and J by 5 bases; bases outside the gene matches: 8. In light of the paper, this sample's treatment or condition label describes: 15 to 20 received Ad26.COV2.S at low or high dose, single or two shots; about 5 received placebo; per-sample allocation not given. For vaccine and placebo recipients, repertoires were sequenced using samples collected on day 63 after the first injection. Between 29 July and 7 August 2020, Cohort 1b enrolled fewer than 30 adults aged 18-55 years at one site in Boston, USA. As a vaccine, Ad26.COV2.S was a replication-incompetent adenovirus type 26 vector that expressed a prefusion-stabilized SARS-CoV-2 spike protein derived from the original Wuhan strain.

This sample is drawn from a study of Ad26.COV2.S vaccination and SARS-CoV-2 variants (dated by TCRdb to the early 2020s). About the full investigation: Vaccine-arm donors came from COV1001, a multicentre, randomized, double-blind, placebo-controlled phase I-IIa trial of Ad26.COV2.S in healthy adults. Ad26.COV2.S was given intramuscularly at 5x10^10 or 1x10^11 viral particles, as a single shot or as two shots 56 days apart. TCRbeta repertoire sequencing served as the tool for gauging how specific and how broad the SARS-CoV-2-reactive T cell receptors were following Ad26.COV2.S vaccination. The TCR-sequenced set comprised around 32 samples: approximately 19 Ad26.COV2.S vaccine recipients, 5 placebo recipients and 8 SARS-CoV-2 convalescent individuals. Trial participants were randomized into five groups of five, in which low-dose or high-dose Ad26.COV2.S was given once or twice, or placebo was given on both occasions. Blinding of investigators to trial group allocation was maintained during experiments and outcome assessment.

The investigation overall reported the following: The study was not powered for comparison of responses between vaccine doses or regimens. The authors noted that the TCR breadth and depth analyses may have underestimated total T cell responses. Ad26.COV2.S recipients had higher spike-specific TCR breadth than placebo recipients (P = 0.0014). Substantial breadth of spike-specific CD8+ and CD4+ T cell responses was reported after vaccination. Vaccine and placebo recipients had similar non-spike TCR breadth, a finding consistent with the vaccine containing only spike.

The TCR comes from a person aged 18-65 years who received the Ad26.COV2.S COVID-19 vaccine or a placebo. The V and J genes are TRBV14 and TRBJ1-4; 8 of the junction bases match TRBD1. Sequenced material: peripheral blood, taken in a trial of Ad26.COV2.S vaccine versus placebo. The CDR3 protein sequence reads: CASSSTGDLNEKLFF. The DNA sequence is as follows: TGTGCCAGCAGTTCGACAGGGGACCTGAATGAAAAACTGTTTTTT.